This T cell receptor beta chain was sequenced for a study of shared clonotypes between healthy human individuals (dated by TCRdb to the early 2020s). About the study as a whole: The cohort included three men and a couple of women between 18 and 49 years of age. For each donor, CD4 naive and CD4 memory were each given three plates, CD8 naive was given two plates, and CD8 memory was given one plate. Libraries were prepared and TCR repertoires were sequenced by different laboratories using diverse techniques, in order to increase sequencing depth and limit assay-specific biases. The study deeply sequenced blood TCR repertoires of five healthy adults to estimate repertoire size and the extent of clonotype sharing between individuals. Between about 0.94 and 8.9 billion PBMCs per donor were obtained by leukapheresis. General conclusions and limits of the study: Compared with non-shared clonotypes, the clonotypes found in all four sorted-subset donors had higher generation probabilities. Rarefaction of sorted-subset datasets indicated incomplete sequencing despite the large sequencing depth. Pairwise subsampling indicated that sequencing depth was expected to affect the degree of clonotype sharing among donors. Sharing across a few donors was observed for roughly 5% of naive CD4, less than 4% of naive CD8, around 2.5% of memory CD4, and around 0.4% of memory CD8 clonotypes. Sampling was restricted to blood, and TCR repertoires in tissue are likely to differ from TCR repertoires in blood. The small number of donors limited the genetic and exposure-history diversity represented. Naive subsets generally had larger estimated clonotype richness than memory subsets did.

Using the deep immunoSEQ assay, multiplex PCR amplified TCR CDR3 regions from genomic DNA. Genomic DNA extracted from each cell subset was distributed evenly over all wells of several immunoSEQ 96-well plates, and each plate served as one replicate. For sorted subsets, 200 to 250 ng genomic DNA, equal to 30,000 or so T cell genomes, was loaded into each replicate PCR. Purified libraries were quantified with a Qubit 3.0 fluorometer, sized on a Bioanalyzer 2100, and re-quantified with the KAPA Library Quantification kit. Every immunoSEQ 96-well plate was sequenced on a dedicated single-read 150-cycle Illumina NextSeq 550 flow cell. The published analysis was carried out like this. Because the immunoSEQ output included only junctional sequences and no quality scores, the filtering could not be the same as the filtering used for full-length reads. To assign V/J genes and CDR3, sequences were annotated using PyIR, a Python wrapper for IgBLAST v1.9, with IMGT germline references. Reads were removed for weak V/J assignments (E-value above 1e-6), missing CDR3, stop codons, out-of-frame junctions, or ambiguous translated residues. A V3J clonotype was defined by an identical inferred V gene, J gene, and CDR3 amino acid sequence. The percentage overlap between two repertoires was calculated by dividing the number of shared unique clonotypes by the size of the smaller repertoire. Richness of each repertoire was evaluated using RTK rarefaction, the Chao1 estimator, and Recon v2.1 estimates of unobserved clonotypes. OLGA was used to compute generation probabilities for all TCRbeta clonotypes that the gDNA method yielded from several donors. TCRdb re-hosts the immuneACCESS table, in-frame sequences only. Its copies lack some clones; in the studies checked, an unresolved V gene accounts for under half of them, and the cause for the rest is not known. V, J and clone size derive from that table, while D and trimming were established from the DNA sequence. In this sample the table shows more than 2 million clones, almost 96% of which occur a single time. Around 0.13% of the sample lies in the top ten.

The donors were healthy, HIV-negative adults with no recently reported acute infections or vaccinations. All donors were Caucasian adults living in Nashville, Tennessee, USA. Magnetic negative selection was used to enrich CD4+ T cells, after which naive cells were positively selected on CD45RA and the negative fraction became the memory subset. Blood was collected by leukapheresis, and PBMCs were isolated by Ficoll-Histopaque density gradient centrifugation and then cryopreserved in liquid nitrogen vapor phase. Analytical flow cytometry was used to check the purity and quantity of every magnetically sorted T cell population. From each sorted fraction, genomic DNA was isolated and quantified by UV absorbance on a Nanodrop 2000c. Of note for this clone: No cognate antigen has been identified for it. Base qualities are not recorded, but no much larger clone differs from it by a single base.

Here V drops 10 bases and J drops 5 bases, and the junction holds 16 bases not matched to any gene. CDR1 is given as LNHDA and CDR2 as SQIVND, both from the germline V gene (reference sequence). Including the terminal cysteine and phenylalanine, the CDR3 comprises 16 residues. Just the 48-base CDR3 DNA is kept, in frame starting at base 1. The chain is assembled from TRBV19 and TRBJ1-4, with TRBD1 matching 7 junction bases. Sequenced input: naive CD4+ T cells sorted from blood. This specimen's cell subset or site label, per the study, means: CD45RA+ positively selected. The clonotype originates from a man younger than 35 in good health. The bases are TGTGCCACCCGCACCACGAGGAGGGGGCAGAATGAAAAACTGTTTTTT. Translated, this gives CATRTTRRGQNEKLFF.